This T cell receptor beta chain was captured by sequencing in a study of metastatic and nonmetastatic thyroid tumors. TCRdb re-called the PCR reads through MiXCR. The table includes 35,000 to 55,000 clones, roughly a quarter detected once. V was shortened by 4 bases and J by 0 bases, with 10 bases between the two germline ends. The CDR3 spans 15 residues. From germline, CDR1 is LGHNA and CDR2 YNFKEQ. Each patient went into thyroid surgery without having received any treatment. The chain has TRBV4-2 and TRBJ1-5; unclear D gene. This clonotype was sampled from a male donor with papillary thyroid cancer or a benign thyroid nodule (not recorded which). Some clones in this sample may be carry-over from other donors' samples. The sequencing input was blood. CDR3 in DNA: TGTGCCAGCAGCCGGGATCCAGATAGCAATCAGCCCCAGCATTTT. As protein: CASSRDPDSNQPQHF.